The clone carrying this T cell receptor beta chain was seen only once. Clones were sequenced by immunoSEQ multiplex PCR, and TCRdb holds only the in-frame ones, with some missing. The data hold 450,000 to 550,000 clones, with 89% observed a single time. V was trimmed by 4 bases and J by 0 bases, leaving 16 bases between them. In germline, CDR1 is GTSNPN, CDR2 SVGIG (reference sequence). This CDR3 spans 16 amino acids. The data stem from a study of Ad26.COV2.S vaccination and SARS-CoV-2 variants. The sample's treatment: 15 to 20 received Ad26.COV2.S at low or high dose, single or two shots; 5 received placebo; per-sample allocation not given. Sampling was done on day 63 after the first vaccine or placebo injection.

Sequenced here: peripheral blood, sampled in a trial of Ad26.COV2.S vaccine versus placebo. The chain joins TRBV30 to TRBJ1-5; tentative D call: TRBD1 (5 bases). This TCR came from a person between 18 and 60 years old who received the Ad26.COV2.S COVID-19 vaccine or a placebo. As DNA, the CDR3 is TGTGCCTGGACCCCGGGGGGAGTTTTTAGCAATCAGCCCCAGCATTTT. Translated, it gives CAWTPGGVFSNQPQHF.